This T cell receptor beta chain was captured in a study of cytomegalovirus exposure and HLA in healthy donors. Losses at the gene ends were 3 bases for V and 4 bases for J; bases not matched to a gene: 4. The germline V gene encodes CDR1 MGHRA and CDR2 YSYEKL. The CDR3 extends over 14 amino acids. Overall study findings and caveats: Later analysis suggested links between common viral pathogens and several top significant clusters. Some V segments, TRBV6-2 and TRBV6-3 among them, were indistinguishable and were therefore excluded. The presence/absence work took it that sequencing depth was about the same across donors.

A word on this clone: The antigen is unknown.

Use of 60 Vbeta and 13 Jbeta primers characterized the PCR. Here immunoSEQ multiplex PCR was the method, and the copy in TCRdb shows in-frame clones only, minus some. The table lists approximately 59,000 clones, 55% to 75% of them singletons. The J gene is TRBJ1-2, the V gene TRBV4-1, with 8 bases aligning to TRBD1. This TCR derives from a man in his forties in good health and CMV-seropositive. The sequencing input was PBMCs. CDR3 loop: CASSQAGTGYGYTF. Here the CDR3 DNA reads TGCGCCAGCAGCCAGGCCGGGACAGGCTATGGCTACACCTTC.